Each of the 19 T cell receptor beta chains below was sequenced from the same sample in a study of identical twins. TCRdb reprocessed the 5' RACE reads with MiXCR, giving one entry per CDR3 protein. The sample shows under 900,000 distinct CDR3 sequences, 9% to 15% of them seen only once. The sample was also linked to a second study, of yellow fever vaccine responses in identical twins.

The sample was PBMCs. The receptors here all came from a woman in her late teens or twenties in good health.

In its sample, this clonotype was seen many times. The genes are TRBV10-3 and TRBJ2-1; tentative D call: TRBD2 (5 bases). V dropped 10 bases and J dropped 9 bases, with 16 bases sitting between them. CDR1 and CDR2 (germline): ENHRY, SYGVKD. The CDR3 contains 12 residues. The CDR3 nucleotides read TGTGCCACCGGGAACCCGAGCGGTGAGCAGTTCTTC. The encoded protein is CATGNPSGEQFF.

Only one count was recorded for this clonotype. This likely comes from a read error, as the CDR3 has no conserved phenylalanine or tryptophan at its end. The limits of the CDR3 on the DNA are not certain, so only TCRdb's listed CDR3 is given. The chain is built from TRBV5-6 and TRBJ1-1; the D call TRBD1 from the table was never checked on the DNA. Germline CDR1 and CDR2: SGHDT and YYEEEE. The CDR3 spans 14 residues, counting both ends. The CDR3: CAMGAGLLCCALLC.

The rearrangement uses TRBV15 and TRBJ2-7; 7 bases agree with TRBD2. In germline, CDR1 is LNHNV, CDR2 YYDKDF (reference sequence). This CDR3 is 16 amino acids long. Trimming took 3 bases from V and 3 from J; bases not matched to a gene: 11. CDR3: CATSRETSPTIYEQYF. In nucleotides, the CDR3 is TGTGCCACCAGCAGGGAGACTAGCCCTACTATCTACGAGCAGTACTTC.

This clonotype was counted a few times. The genes are TRBV5-1 and TRBJ2-5, with 9 bases aligning to TRBD1. Germline V lookup: CDR1 SGHRS, CDR2 YFSETQ. There are 16 residues in the CDR3. The V segment lost 4 bases and the J segment 7 bases; nucleotides outside the gene matches: 14. CDR3 coding DNA: TGCGCCAGCAGCGCGACCGGGACAGGGCTATTTGGGACCCAGTACTTC. Residues: CASSATGTGLFGTQYF.

This clonotype has just a few counts. The CDR3: CASSYTFVGELFF. The CDR3 coding sequence is TGTGCCAGCAGTTACACCTTTGTCGGGGAGCTGTTTTTT. This rearrangement joins TRBV6-5 to TRBJ2-2; no reliable D call. The V and J ends lost 2 bases and 7 bases respectively, with 8 bases between them. Germline assignment: CDR1 MNHEY and CDR2 SVGAGI. The CDR3 sequence is 13 residues long.

The CDR3 here is CASSQDKLAITDTQYF. DNA of the CDR3: TGCGCCAGCAGCCAAGATAAACTAGCAATTACGGATACGCAGTATTTT. This chain links TRBV4-1 with TRBJ2-3; tentative D call: TRBD2 (6 bases). CDR1 MGHRA and CDR2 YSYEKL come from the germline V gene. V shed 0 bases and J shed 6 bases, with 16 bases lying between them. This CDR3 has 16 amino acids.

This clonotype has more than one count but fewer than ten. The genes are TRBV13 and TRBJ2-7; TRBD2 aligns across 8 bases. CDR3 size: 15 residues. The germline gives CDR1 PRHDT, CDR2 FYEKMQ (reference sequence). Trimming cost V 7 bases and J 7 bases; bases outside gene matches: 15. CDR3 in DNA: TGTGCCAGCATCCCCCCAGCGGGAGATTCTGGGGAGCAGTACTTC. Residues: CASIPPAGDSGEQYF.

This clonotype was detected only a few times. The chain recombines TRBV20-1 with TRBJ2-7; TRBD1 matches 11 bases. J was trimmed by 2 bases and V by 5 bases; bases with no gene match: 5. The CDR3 has 14 amino acids. The germline V gene encodes CDR1 DFQATT and CDR2 SNEGSKA (reference sequence). The CDR3 nucleotides are TGCAGTGCTCTTCCGGGACAGGGGGCCTACGAGCAGTACTTC. Its translation: CSALPGQGAYEQYF.

This clonotype was picked up a small number of times. The rearrangement uses TRBV29-1 and TRBJ1-2; 11 bases fit TRBD1. From germline, CDR1 is SQVTM and CDR2 ANQGSEA. CDR3 length: 11 amino acids. The trim removed 6 bases at V and 10 bases at J, leaving 4 bases unmatched. The CDR3 nucleotides read TGCAGCGTCGGACAGGGGGCGAACTACACCTTC. It translates to CSVGQGANYTF.

The V call is TRBV3-1, the J call TRBJ2-2; TRBD1 matches at 7 bases. CDR1 LGHDT and CDR2 YNNKEL come from the germline V gene (reference sequence). CDR3 length: 19 residues. The junction had 22 bases not matched to a gene; V was cut back by 7 bases and J by 5 bases. The CDR3 spells CASTPSLNVRQGLTGELFF. CDR3 in DNA: TGTGCCAGCACACCAAGTTTAAATGTTCGACAGGGTTTAACCGGGGAGCTGTTTTTT.

The chain carries TRBV5-1 and TRBJ1-1; 10 bases are shared with TRBD1. Germline trimming cut 0 bases from V and 6 bases from J; bases unmatched to any gene: 2. The CDR3 has 14 amino acids. The germline V gene has CDR1 SGHRS and CDR2 YFSETQ. CDR3 coding DNA: TGCGCCAGCAGCTTGGGACAGGGGGCCCCTGAAGCTTTCTTT. Translated, it gives CASSLGQGAPEAFF.

The table lists this clonotype with a few counts. This sequence joins TRBV20-1 and TRBJ2-3; 12 nucleotides match TRBD1. V lost 2 bases, J lost 3 bases, and 9 bases stayed unmatched. This CDR3 spans 17 amino acids. Germline V lookup: CDR1 DFQATT, CDR2 SNEGSKA (reference sequence). The CDR3 spells CSARQYGDRGRTDTQYF. The CDR3, as DNA: TGCAGTGCTAGACAATACGGGGACAGGGGGCGAACAGATACGCAGTATTTT.

The chain employs TRBV11-2 and TRBJ1-1; TRBD1 matches at 8 bases. Per the germline V gene, CDR1 is SGHAT and CDR2 is FQNNGV. Trimming at V came to 1 base and at J to 7 bases, leaving 8 bases not matched to a gene. The CDR3 runs 15 residues. CDR3: CASSLGTGRKDEAFF. CDR3 in DNA: TGTGCCAGCAGCTTAGGGACAGGGAGGAAGGATGAAGCTTTCTTT.

This clonotype was seen only a few times. This chain connects TRBV20-1 to TRBJ2-7, with D hard to call. CDR1 is DFQATT, CDR2 SNEGSKA, per germline (reference sequence). CDR3 length equals 13 residues. V lost 4 bases to trimming and J lost 4 bases, with 14 bases between them. The CDR3 loop is CSAKSEDGYEQYF. DNA of the CDR3: TGCAGTGCTAAGTCAGAGGACGGATACGAGCAGTACTTC.

This clonotype was seen only a few times. The J gene is TRBJ2-1, the V gene TRBV7-8; D is perhaps TRBD2 (7 bases). The CDR3 totals 16 residues. V lost 4 bases, J lost 4 bases, and 17 bases lay in between. Germline values: CDR1 SGHVS, CDR2 FQNEAQ. The CDR3 region has the DNA TGTGCCAGCAGCTCCAGGGGTTCTAGCGGTTACAATGAGCAGTTCTTC. Translation gives CASSSRGSSGYNEQFF.

J is TRBJ2-2 and V is TRBV5-5, with 7 bases identical to TRBD2. The CDR3 sequence is 15 residues long. V was pared by 4 bases and J by 10 bases, with 13 bases of the junction left unmatched. Germline CDR1 and CDR2: SGHKS and YYEKEE (reference sequence). CDR3 bases: TGTGCCAGCAGCCTAAAGCGGGACTTCGTTATGGAGCTGTTTTTT. Its protein product is CASSLKRDFVMELFF. Filled out from reference TRBV5-5 and TRBJ2-2, the complete variable domain reads DAGVTQSPTHLIKTRGQQVTLRCSPISGHKSVSWYQQVLGQGPQFIFQYYEKEERGRGNFPDRFSARQFPNYSSELNVNALLLGDSALYLCASSLKRDFVMELFFGEGSRLTVL.

The genes are TRBV7-9 and TRBJ2-7, with a possible D match to TRBD2 (5 bases). Trimming shortened V by 9 bases and J by 3 bases, and 18 bases separated the two germline ends. Germline V gene lookup returns CDR1 SEHNR and CDR2 FQNEAQ (reference sequence). This CDR3 has 14 amino acids. The CDR3 is CARASGSQYYEQYV. The CDR3 DNA follows: TGTGCCAGAGCAAGCGGTTCCCAATACTACGAGCAGTACGTC.

The V and J genes are TRBV12-3 or TRBV12-4 and TRBJ2-5; D perhaps matches TRBD1 (6 bases). The CDR3 loop spans 15 amino acids. V lost 6 bases, J lost 5 bases, and 19 bases lay in between. CDR3 coding DNA: TGTGCCAGCAGCCCCTTAGGCACAGGGCTGGAGACCCAGTACTTC. Its protein is CASSPLGTGLETQYF.

This clonotype showed up just a few times. The V gene is TRBV5-1, the J gene TRBJ2-2, with unresolved D. Trimming stripped 0 bases from V and 0 bases from J, with 6 bases between. CDR3 length equals 15 residues. The germline V gene encodes CDR1 SGHRS and CDR2 YFSETQ. The CDR3 region has the DNA TGCGCCAGCAGCTTGGAACGGACGAACACCGGGGAGCTGTTTTTT. Translating it yields CASSLERTNTGELFF.